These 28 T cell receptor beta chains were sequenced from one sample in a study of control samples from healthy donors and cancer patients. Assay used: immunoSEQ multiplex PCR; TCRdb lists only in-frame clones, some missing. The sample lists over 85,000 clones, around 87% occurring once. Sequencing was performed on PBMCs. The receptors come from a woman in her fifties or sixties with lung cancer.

The CDR3 region has the DNA TGTGCCAGCAGTTACTCGGCAGAATACGAGCAGTACTTC. Amino acids: CASSYSAEYEQYF. The rearrangement uses TRBV6-2 or TRBV6-3 and TRBJ2-7; D not certain. The CDR3 spans 13 residues. CDR1 is MNHEY and CDR2 is SVGEGT in the germline V gene. Deletions cut 0 bases from V and 4 bases from J, with 7 bases between.

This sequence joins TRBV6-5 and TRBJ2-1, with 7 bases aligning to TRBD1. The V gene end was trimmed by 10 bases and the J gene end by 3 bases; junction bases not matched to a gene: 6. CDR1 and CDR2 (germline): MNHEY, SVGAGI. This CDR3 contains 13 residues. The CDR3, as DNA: TGTGCCACGATGACAGGGAACTACAATGAGCAGTTCTTC. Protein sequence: CATMTGNYNEQFF.

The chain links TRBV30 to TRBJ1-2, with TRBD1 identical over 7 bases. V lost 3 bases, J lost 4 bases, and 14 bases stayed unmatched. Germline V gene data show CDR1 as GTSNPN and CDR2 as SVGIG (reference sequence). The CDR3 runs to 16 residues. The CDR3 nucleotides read TGTGCCTGGAGGCCCTCGGCGGGACAGCTAACCTATGGCTACACCTTC. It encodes CAWRPSAGQLTYGYTF.

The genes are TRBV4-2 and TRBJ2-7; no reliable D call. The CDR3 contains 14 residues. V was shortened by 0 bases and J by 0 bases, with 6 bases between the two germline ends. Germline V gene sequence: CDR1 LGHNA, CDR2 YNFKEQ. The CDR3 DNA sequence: TGTGCCAGCAGCCAAGAACGTACCTCCTACGAGCAGTACTTC. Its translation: CASSQERTSYEQYF.

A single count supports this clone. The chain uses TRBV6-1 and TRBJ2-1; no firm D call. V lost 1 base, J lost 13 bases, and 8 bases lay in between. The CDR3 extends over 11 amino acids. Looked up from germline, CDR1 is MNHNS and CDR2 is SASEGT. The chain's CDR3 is CASSEENIQFF. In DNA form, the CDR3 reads TGTGCCAGCAGTGAAGAGAATATCCAGTTCTTC.

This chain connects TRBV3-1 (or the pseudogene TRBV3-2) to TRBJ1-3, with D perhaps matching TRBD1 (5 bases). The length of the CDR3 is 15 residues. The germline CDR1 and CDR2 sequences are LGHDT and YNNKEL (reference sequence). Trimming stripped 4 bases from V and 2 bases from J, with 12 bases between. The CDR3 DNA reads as TGTGCCAGCAGCCGCGGGCCGGGGGCTGGAAACACCATATATTTT. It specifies CASSRGPGAGNTIYF.

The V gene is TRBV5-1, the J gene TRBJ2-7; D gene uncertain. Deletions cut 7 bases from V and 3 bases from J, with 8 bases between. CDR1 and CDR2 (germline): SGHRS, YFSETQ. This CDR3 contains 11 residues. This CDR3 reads CASGTDYEQYF. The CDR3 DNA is TGCGCCAGCGGTACTGACTACGAGCAGTACTTC.

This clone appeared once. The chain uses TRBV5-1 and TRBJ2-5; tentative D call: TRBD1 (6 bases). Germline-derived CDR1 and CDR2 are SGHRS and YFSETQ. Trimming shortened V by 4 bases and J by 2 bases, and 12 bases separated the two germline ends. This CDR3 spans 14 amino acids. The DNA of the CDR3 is TGCGCCAGCAGCGGAGGACAGATACAAGAGACCCAGTACTTC. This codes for CASSGGQIQETQYF.

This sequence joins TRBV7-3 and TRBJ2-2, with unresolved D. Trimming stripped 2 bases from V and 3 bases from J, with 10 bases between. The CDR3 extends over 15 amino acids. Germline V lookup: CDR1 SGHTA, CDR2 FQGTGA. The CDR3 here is CASSLGQADTGELFF. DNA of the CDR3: TGTGCCAGCAGCTTAGGCCAGGCTGACACCGGGGAGCTGTTTTTT.

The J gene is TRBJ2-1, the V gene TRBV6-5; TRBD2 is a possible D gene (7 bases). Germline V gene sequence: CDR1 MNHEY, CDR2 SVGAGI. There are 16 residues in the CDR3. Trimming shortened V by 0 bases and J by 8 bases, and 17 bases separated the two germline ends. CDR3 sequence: CASSYSRGGVSDEQFF. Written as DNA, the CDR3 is TGTGCCAGCAGTTACTCTAGGGGGGGCGTAAGCGATGAGCAGTTCTTC.

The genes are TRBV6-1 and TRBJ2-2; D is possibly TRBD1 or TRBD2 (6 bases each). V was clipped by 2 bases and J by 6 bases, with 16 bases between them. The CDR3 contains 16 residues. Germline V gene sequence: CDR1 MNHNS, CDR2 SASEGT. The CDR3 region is CASSEMGGQNAGELFF. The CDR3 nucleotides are TGTGCCAGCAGTGAAATGGGGGGACAAAACGCCGGGGAGCTGTTTTTT.

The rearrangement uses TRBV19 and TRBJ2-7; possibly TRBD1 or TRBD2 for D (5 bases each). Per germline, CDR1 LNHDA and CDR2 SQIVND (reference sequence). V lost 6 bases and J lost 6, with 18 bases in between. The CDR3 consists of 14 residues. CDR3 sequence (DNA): TGTGCCAGTAGGCCGTACCTTGGGGGTACCGAGCAGTACTTC. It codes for CASRPYLGGTEQYF.

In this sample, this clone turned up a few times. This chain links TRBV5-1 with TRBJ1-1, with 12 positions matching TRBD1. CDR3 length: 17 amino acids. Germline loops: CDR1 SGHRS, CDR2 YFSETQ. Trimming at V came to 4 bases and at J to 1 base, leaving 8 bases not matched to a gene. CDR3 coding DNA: TGCGCCAGCAGCCAGACGGGACAGGGGGCTCCGAACACTGAAGCTTTCTTT. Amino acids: CASSQTGQGAPNTEAFF.

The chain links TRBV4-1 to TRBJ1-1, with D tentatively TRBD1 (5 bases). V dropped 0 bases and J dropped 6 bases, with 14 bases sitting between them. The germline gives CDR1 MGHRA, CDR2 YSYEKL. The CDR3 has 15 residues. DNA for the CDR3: TGCGCCAGCAGCCAAGAACCGTCCAGGGCAGCTGAAGCTTTCTTT. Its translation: CASSQEPSRAAEAFF.

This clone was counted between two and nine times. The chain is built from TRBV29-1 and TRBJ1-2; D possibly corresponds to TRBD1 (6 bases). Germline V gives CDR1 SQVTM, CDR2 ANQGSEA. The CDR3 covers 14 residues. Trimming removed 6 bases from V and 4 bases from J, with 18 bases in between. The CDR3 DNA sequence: TGCAGCGTAAAAGGGGGATCGGACAGCTATGGCTACACCTTC. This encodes CSVKGGSDSYGYTF.

CDR3 sequence: CASSLNRAGANVLTF. In DNA, the CDR3 is TGTGCCAGCAGTTTGAACAGGGCTGGGGCCAACGTCCTGACTTTC. The V call is TRBV6-6, the J call TRBJ2-6; possibly TRBD1 for D (6 bases). This CDR3 has 15 residues. The germline V gene has CDR1 MNHNY and CDR2 SVGAGI (reference sequence). Trimming stripped 4 bases from V and 2 bases from J, with 9 bases between.

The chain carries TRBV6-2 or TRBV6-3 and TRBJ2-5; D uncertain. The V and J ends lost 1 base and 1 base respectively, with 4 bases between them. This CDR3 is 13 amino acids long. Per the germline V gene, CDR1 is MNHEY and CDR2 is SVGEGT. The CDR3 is CASSYYPQETQYF. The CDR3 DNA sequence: TGTGCCAGCAGTTACTACCCCCAAGAGACCCAGTACTTC.

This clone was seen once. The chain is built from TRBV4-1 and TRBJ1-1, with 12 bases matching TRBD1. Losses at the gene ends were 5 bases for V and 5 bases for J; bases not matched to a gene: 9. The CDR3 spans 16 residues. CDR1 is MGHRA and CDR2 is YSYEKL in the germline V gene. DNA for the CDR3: TGCGCCAGCAGCAAGGGACAGGGGGCTTCGGGGACTGAAGCTTTCTTT. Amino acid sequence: CASSKGQGASGTEAFF.

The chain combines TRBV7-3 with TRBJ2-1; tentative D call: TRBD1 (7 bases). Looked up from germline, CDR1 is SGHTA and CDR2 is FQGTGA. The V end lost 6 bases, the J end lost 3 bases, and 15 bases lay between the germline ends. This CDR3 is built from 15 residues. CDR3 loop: CASRPRGASYNEQFF. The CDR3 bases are TGTGCCAGCAGGCCCAGGGGGGCTAGCTACAATGAGCAGTTCTTC.

CDR3 bases: TGTGCCAGTAGTTTTGGCGGGCTGGATCAGCCCCAGCATTTT. Residues: CASSFGGLDQPQHF. This sequence joins TRBV19 and TRBJ1-5; D remains ambiguous. Germline V gene sequence: CDR1 LNHDA, CDR2 SQIVND (reference sequence). The CDR3 consists of 14 residues. Trimming pared 5 bases from V and 5 bases from J, leaving 13 bases between.

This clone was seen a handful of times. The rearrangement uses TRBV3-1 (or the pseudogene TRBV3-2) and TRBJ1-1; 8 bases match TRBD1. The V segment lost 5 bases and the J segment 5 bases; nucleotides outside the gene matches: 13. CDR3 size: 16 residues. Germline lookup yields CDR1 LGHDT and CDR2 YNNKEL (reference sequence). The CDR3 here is CASSVSTLTGGTEAFF. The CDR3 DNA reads TGTGCCAGCAGCGTTAGCACATTAACAGGGGGGACTGAAGCTTTCTTT.

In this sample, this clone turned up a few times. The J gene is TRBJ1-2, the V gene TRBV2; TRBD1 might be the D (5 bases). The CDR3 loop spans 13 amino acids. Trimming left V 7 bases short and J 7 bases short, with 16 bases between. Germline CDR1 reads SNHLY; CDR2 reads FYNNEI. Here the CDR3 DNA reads TGTGCCAGCAATGCCCGGGGGAGGAGTGGCTACACCTTC. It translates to CASNARGRSGYTF.

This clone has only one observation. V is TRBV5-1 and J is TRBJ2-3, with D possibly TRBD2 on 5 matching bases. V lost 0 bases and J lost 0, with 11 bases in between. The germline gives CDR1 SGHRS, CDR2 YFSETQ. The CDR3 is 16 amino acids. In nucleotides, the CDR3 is TGCGCCAGCAGCTTGGGAGCGGACTCTAGCACAGATACGCAGTATTTT. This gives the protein CASSLGADSSTDTQYF.

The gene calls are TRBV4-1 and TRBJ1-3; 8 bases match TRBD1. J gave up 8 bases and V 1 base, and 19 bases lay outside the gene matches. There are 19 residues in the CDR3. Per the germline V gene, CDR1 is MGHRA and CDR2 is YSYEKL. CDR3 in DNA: TGCGCCAGCAGCCAAGTACCCCCCGGAGGCCAGGGGGCGGGGGACACCATATATTTT. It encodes CASSQVPPGGQGAGDTIYF.

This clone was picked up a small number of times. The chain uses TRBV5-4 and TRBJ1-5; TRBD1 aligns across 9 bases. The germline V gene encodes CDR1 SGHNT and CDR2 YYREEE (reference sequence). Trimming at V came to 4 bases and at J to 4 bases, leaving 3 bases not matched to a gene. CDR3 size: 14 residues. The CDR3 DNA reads TGTGCCAGCAGCAAGGACAGGGGAAATCAGCCCCAGCATTTT. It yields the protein CASSKDRGNQPQHF. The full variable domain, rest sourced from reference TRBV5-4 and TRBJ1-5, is ETGVTQSPTHLIKTRGQQVTLRCSSQSGHNTVSWYQQALGQGPQFIFQYYREEENGRGNFPPRFSGLQFPNYSSELNVNALELDDSALYLCASSKDRGNQPQHFGDGTRLSIL.

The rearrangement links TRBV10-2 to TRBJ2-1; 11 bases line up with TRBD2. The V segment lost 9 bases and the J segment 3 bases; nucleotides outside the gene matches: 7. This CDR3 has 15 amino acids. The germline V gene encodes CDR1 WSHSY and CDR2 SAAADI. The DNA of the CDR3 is TGCGCCAGTAGCGGGGGGGCCATTGACTACAATGAGCAGTTCTTC. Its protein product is CASSGGAIDYNEQFF.

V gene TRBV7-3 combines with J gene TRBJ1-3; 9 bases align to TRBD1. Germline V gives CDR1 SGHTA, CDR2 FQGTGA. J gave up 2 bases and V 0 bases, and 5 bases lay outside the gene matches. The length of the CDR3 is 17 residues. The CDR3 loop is CASSLTGDRGAGNTIYF. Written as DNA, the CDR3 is TGTGCCAGCAGCTTAACCGGAGACAGGGGGGCTGGAAACACCATATATTTT.

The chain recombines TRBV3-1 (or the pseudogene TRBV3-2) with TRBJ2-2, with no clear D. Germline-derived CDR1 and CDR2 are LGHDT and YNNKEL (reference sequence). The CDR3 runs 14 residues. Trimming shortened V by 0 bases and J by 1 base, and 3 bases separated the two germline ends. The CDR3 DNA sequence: TGTGCCAGCAGCCAAGATATGAACACCGGGGAGCTGTTTTTT. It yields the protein CASSQDMNTGELFF.